The subject of this entry is one T cell receptor beta chain. The antigen remains unidentified. The primer mix had 60 Vbeta and 13 Jbeta primers. Clones were read by immunoSEQ multiplex PCR, and TCRdb kept only the in-frame ones, dropping some. The sample has some 140,000 clones; around 80% are singletons. The data were taken from a study of cytomegalovirus exposure and HLA in healthy donors. Study findings and constraints: Because they were indistinguishable, some V segments, including TRBV6-2 and TRBV6-3, were excluded. Most of the TCR beta V segments (in an earlier analysis) were productive either about 87% or about 30% of the time. The classifier, whose performance was assessed in both the original and validation cohorts, reportedly diagnosed cytomegalovirus status with high specificity and sensitivity. In a later analysis, a missense DCLRE1C variant was linked to TCR beta V- and J-gene trimming.

CDR1 is GTSNPN, CDR2 SVGIG, per germline (reference sequence). The V end lost 0 bases, the J end lost 8 bases, and 10 bases lay between the germline ends. This CDR3 is built from 12 residues. The sample taken for sequencing was PBMCs. The V and J genes are TRBV30 and TRBJ1-2; tentative D call: TRBD1 (6 bases). This sequence was found in a woman aged 45 to 65 in good health and CMV-seropositive. The CDR3 protein is CAWSVGQPGYTF. The DNA for the CDR3 is TGTGCCTGGAGTGTCGGACAGCCGGGCTACACCTTC.